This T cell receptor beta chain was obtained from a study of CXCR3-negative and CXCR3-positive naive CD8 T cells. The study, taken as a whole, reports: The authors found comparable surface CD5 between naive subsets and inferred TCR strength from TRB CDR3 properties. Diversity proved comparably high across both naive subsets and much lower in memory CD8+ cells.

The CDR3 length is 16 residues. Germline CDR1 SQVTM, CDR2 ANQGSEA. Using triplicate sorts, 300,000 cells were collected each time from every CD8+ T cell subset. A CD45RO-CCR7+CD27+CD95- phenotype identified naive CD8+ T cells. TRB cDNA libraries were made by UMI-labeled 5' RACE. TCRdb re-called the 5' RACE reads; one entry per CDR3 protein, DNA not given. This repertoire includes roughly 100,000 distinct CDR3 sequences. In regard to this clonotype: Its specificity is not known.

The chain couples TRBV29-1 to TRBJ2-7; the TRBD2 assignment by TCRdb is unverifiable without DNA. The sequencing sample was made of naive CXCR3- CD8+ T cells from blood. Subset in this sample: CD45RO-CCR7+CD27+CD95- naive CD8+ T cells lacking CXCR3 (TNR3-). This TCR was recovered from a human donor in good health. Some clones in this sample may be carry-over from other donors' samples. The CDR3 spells CSVIYKGGPPLYEQYF.